These 11 T cell receptor beta chains share one sample of origin, sequenced in a study of early T cells in non-severe SARS-CoV-2 infection. Using its own MiXCR run on the 5' RACE reads, TCRdb lists one record per CDR3 protein. The table shows 85,000 to 90,000 distinct CDR3 sequences, with about 15% occurring only once. Sample: whole blood. The receptors derive from an adult who was a healthcare worker with PCR-confirmed SARS-CoV-2 infection or an uninfected control (not recorded which).

The CDR3 DNA reads as TGCAGCTATTGGAATTTCGTTGGCGCGGAGACCCAGTACTTC. Its translation is CSYWNFVGAETQYF. The chain combines TRBV29-1 with TRBJ2-5; no reliable D call. Trimming pared 8 bases from V and 5 bases from J, leaving 21 bases between. The length of the CDR3 is 14 residues. Germline V gene data show CDR1 as SQVTM and CDR2 as ANQGSEA.

V is TRBV6-2 or TRBV6-3 and J is TRBJ2-3; the match to TRBD2 covers 15 bases. The CDR3 length is 17 residues. V trimming: 6 bases; J trimming: 3 bases; junction bases outside the gene matches: 7. Germline CDR1 is MNHEY and CDR2 is SVGEGT. The CDR3 DNA reads TGTGCCAGCAGACCACCTGGGACTAGCGGGAGGACAGATACGCAGTATTTT. Translation: CASRPPGTSGRTDTQYF.

The chain employs TRBV7-6 and TRBJ2-1, with 8 bases identical to TRBD2. The trim removed 1 base at V and 4 bases at J, leaving 3 bases unmatched. Germline assignment: CDR1 SGHVS and CDR2 FNYEAQ. The CDR3 is made up of 15 amino acids. CDR3 in DNA: TGTGCCAGCAGCTTAGAGGTAGCGGGGTACAATGAGCAGTTCTTC. Translated, it gives CASSLEVAGYNEQFF. The full variable domain, with the rest looked up from reference TRBV7-6 and TRBJ2-1, is GAGVSQSPRYKVTKRGQDVALRCDPISGHVSLYWYRQALGQGPEFLTYFNYEAQQDKSGLPNDRFSAERPEGSISTLTIQRTEQRDSAMYRCASSLEVAGYNEQFFGPGTRLTVL.

The rearrangement joins TRBV2 to TRBJ2-5, with D tentatively TRBD1 (6 bases). With 7 bases removed from V and 4 bases from J, the gap between germline ends came to 19 bases. Germline V lookup: CDR1 SNHLY, CDR2 FYNNEI. The length of the CDR3 is 15 residues. DNA of the CDR3: TGTGCCAGCAATTTCGGCGGCAGGGGTTCAGAGACCCAGTACTTC. Residues: CASNFGGRGSETQYF.

This clonotype showed up many times. The CDR3 DNA reads as TGCGCCAGCAGCTTAGCGGGGGGGCAAGAGACCCAGTACTTC. This encodes CASSLAGGQETQYF. The chain is built from TRBV5-1 and TRBJ2-5, with 10 bases lining up with TRBD2. CDR1 and CDR2 from the germline V gene are SGHRS and YFSETQ. Germline trimming cut 2 bases from V and 2 bases from J; bases unmatched to any gene: 0. CDR3 length equals 14 residues.

The CDR3 loop reads CASSRSDSTYSGNTIYF. The CDR3 DNA is TGTGCCAGCAGCAGATCGGACAGTACTTACTCTGGAAACACCATATATTTT. V usage is TRBV11-2 and J usage is TRBJ1-3; tentative D call: TRBD1 (6 bases). Germline assignment: CDR1 SGHAT and CDR2 FQNNGV. The ends were cut back, 5 bases at V and 0 bases at J, with 17 bases in the middle. The CDR3 covers 17 residues. Filled out from reference TRBV11-2 and TRBJ1-3, the complete variable domain reads EAGVAQSPRYKIIEKRQSVAFWCNPISGHATLYWYQQILGQGPKLLIQFQNNGVVDDSQLPKDRFSAERLKGVDSTLKIQPAKLEDSAVYLCASSRSDSTYSGNTIYFGEGSWLTVV.

The chain couples TRBV3-1 to TRBJ1-6, with TRBD1 identical over 7 bases. The CDR3 consists of 15 residues. The ends lost 4 bases at V and 6 bases at J; junction bases unmatched: 6. Germline V gene sequence: CDR1 LGHDT, CDR2 YNNKEL (reference sequence). This chain's CDR3 is CASSLPTGSNSPLHF. The CDR3, as DNA: TGTGCCAGCAGCCTCCCGACAGGGAGTAATTCACCCCTCCACTTT. Filled out from reference TRBV3-1 and TRBJ1-6, the complete variable domain reads DTAVSQTPKYLVTQMGNDKSIKCEQNLGHDTMYWYKQDSKKFLKIMFSYNNKELIINETVPNRFSPKSPDKAHLNLHINSLELGDSAVYFCASSLPTGSNSPLHFGNGTRLTVT.

This clonotype was picked up a small number of times. The genes are TRBV6-1 and TRBJ2-7; D might be TRBD1 (6 bases). The ends were cut back, 9 bases at V and 1 base at J, with 19 bases in the middle. The length of the CDR3 is 15 residues. The germline V gene has CDR1 MNHNS and CDR2 SASEGT. The CDR3 reads CASNRDPYLSYEQYV. The DNA of the CDR3 is TGTGCCAGTAACAGGGATCCTTACTTATCCTACGAGCAGTACGTC.

The sample holds many counts of this clonotype. The rearrangement uses TRBV14 and TRBJ2-3, with D possibly matching TRBD1 (5 bases). CDR3 size: 14 residues. Germline-derived CDR1 and CDR2 are SGHDN and FVKESK. Deletions cut 7 bases from V and 3 bases from J, with 14 bases between. Written as DNA, the CDR3 is TGTGCCAGCACCCCCGGTGGGGCGACAGATACGCAGTATTTT. Encoded protein: CASTPGGATDTQYF.

V usage is TRBV6-6 and J usage is TRBJ2-1, with no clear D. Trimming shortened V by 0 bases and J by 1 base, and 7 bases separated the two germline ends. The CDR3 length is 15 residues. Germline lookup yields CDR1 MNHNY and CDR2 SVGAGI (reference sequence). The CDR3 is CASSYSDQSYNEQFF. The CDR3 DNA reads TGTGCCAGCAGTTACTCTGACCAATCCTACAATGAGCAGTTCTTC.

This clonotype was seen a few times. The chain uses TRBV6-5 and TRBJ1-2, with 9 bases matching TRBD1. The CDR3 loop spans 14 amino acids. Germline V gene lookup returns CDR1 MNHEY and CDR2 SVGAGI. V dropped 8 bases and J dropped 1; count of bases not matched to a gene: 5. The CDR3 region has the DNA TGTGCCAGCGGGGAGGACAGGGGTAACTATGGCTACACCTTC. Translated, it gives CASGEDRGNYGYTF.